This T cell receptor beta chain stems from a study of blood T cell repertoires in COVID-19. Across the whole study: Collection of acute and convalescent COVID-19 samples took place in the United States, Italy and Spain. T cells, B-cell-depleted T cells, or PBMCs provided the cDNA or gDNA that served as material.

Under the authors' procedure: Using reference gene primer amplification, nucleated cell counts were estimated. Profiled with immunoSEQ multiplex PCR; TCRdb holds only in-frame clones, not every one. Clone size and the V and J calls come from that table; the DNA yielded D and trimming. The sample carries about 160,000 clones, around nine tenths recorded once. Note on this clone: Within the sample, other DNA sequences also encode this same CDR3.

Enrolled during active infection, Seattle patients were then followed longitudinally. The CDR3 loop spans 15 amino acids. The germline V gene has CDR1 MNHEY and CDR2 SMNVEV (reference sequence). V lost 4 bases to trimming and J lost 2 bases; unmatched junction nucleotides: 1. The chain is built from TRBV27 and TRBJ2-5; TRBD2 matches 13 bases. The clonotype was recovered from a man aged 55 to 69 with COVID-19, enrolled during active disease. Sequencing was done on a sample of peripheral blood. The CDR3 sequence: CASSSGLAGQETQYF. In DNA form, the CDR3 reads TGTGCCAGCAGTTCGGGACTAGCGGGACAAGAGACCCAGTACTTC.